This entry is about one TCR beta chain. The Seattle patients joined while their infection was active and were tracked longitudinally afterward. The entry originates in a study of blood T cell repertoires in COVID-19. As for the study in general: Samples came from the United States, Italy and Spain, spanning acute and convalescent COVID-19.

In germline, CDR1 is MRHNA, CDR2 SNTAGT. The CDR3 is made up of 14 amino acids. V was clipped by 7 bases and J by 0 bases; unmatched bases: 1. Methods used by the authors: Cell counts per sample came from amplifying reference gene primers. Assay: immunoSEQ multiplex PCR; the TCRdb copy retains only in-frame clones and omits some. V, J and clone size were drawn from that table, and D and trimming were deduced from the DNA. The sample has roughly 29,000 clones, 90% to 95% seen once. Sequencing was carried out using peripheral blood. The source of this sequence is a woman in her seventies with COVID-19, enrolled during active disease. This chain joins TRBV6-4 and TRBJ2-1; TRBD2 agrees at 9 bases. The CDR3, as DNA: TGTGCCAGCATTAGCGGGAGCTCCTACAATGAGCAGTTCTTC. Protein: CASISGSSYNEQFF.